Listed here are 30 T cell receptor beta chains from one sample, sequenced in a study of cytomegalovirus exposure and HLA in healthy donors. Primers included in the PCR were 60 Vbeta and 13 Jbeta primers. Clones were sequenced by immunoSEQ multiplex PCR, and TCRdb holds only the in-frame ones, with some missing. The table lists 150,000 to 200,000 clones, about four fifths of them singletons, with about 1.1% in the top ten. The sample comprised PBMCs. These receptors came from a woman between 35 and 50 years old in good health and CMV-seronegative.

The chain links TRBV7-6 to TRBJ2-7; TRBD2 might be the D (6 bases). This CDR3 region has 14 residues. V dropped 3 bases and J dropped 3 bases, with 12 bases sitting between them. Looked up from germline, CDR1 is SGHVS and CDR2 is FNYEAQ. This chain's CDR3 is CASSLAGSIYEQYF. The CDR3 DNA reads as TGTGCCAGCAGCTTGGCGGGATCGATCTACGAGCAGTACTTC.

V usage is TRBV15 and J usage is TRBJ1-5; D not certain. The CDR3 has 17 residues. The V and J ends lost 2 bases and 1 base respectively, with 15 bases between them. CDR1 is LNHNV, CDR2 YYDKDF, per germline (reference sequence). The CDR3 loop is CATSRSGFLESNQPQHF. The DNA for the CDR3 is TGTGCCACCAGCAGATCGGGATTCCTAGAGAGCAATCAGCCCCAGCATTTT. The full variable domain, in which reference TRBV15 and TRBJ1-5 provide the parts outside the CDR3, is DAMVIQNPRYQVTQFGKPVTLSCSQTLNHNVMYWYQQKSSQAPKLLFHYYDKDFNNEADTPDNFQSRRPNTSFCFLDIRSPGLGDTAMYLCATSRSGFLESNQPQHFGDGTRLSIL.

The chain's CDR3 is CASILPGYGAFF. The CDR3 bases are TGTGCCAGCATCCTCCCAGGGTACGGAGCTTTCTTT. The chain is built from TRBV28 and TRBJ1-1, with D perhaps TRBD1 (5 bases). The CDR3 has 12 residues. Trimming removed 7 bases at V and 10 bases at J, with 16 bases between. Germline V gives CDR1 MDHEN, CDR2 SYDVKM.

In its sample, this clone was seen a few times. The chain couples TRBV19 to TRBJ2-3, with D possibly TRBD2 on 6 matching bases. The V gene's germline CDR1 is LNHDA and CDR2 SQIVND (reference sequence). CDR3 length equals 14 residues. Deletions cut 3 bases from V and 4 bases from J, with 11 bases between. The CDR3 sequence is CASSILTGADTQYF. CDR3 nucleotides: TGTGCCAGTAGTATCCTGACGGGGGCAGATACGCAGTATTTT.

The chain uses TRBV5-1 and TRBJ1-4, with D unclear. The CDR3 loop spans 12 amino acids. Germline CDR1 is SGHRS and CDR2 is YFSETQ. Trimming stripped 3 bases from V and 5 bases from J, with 5 bases between. CDR3 in amino acids: CASSSTNEKLFF. In DNA form, the CDR3 reads TGCGCCAGCAGCTCTACGAATGAAAAACTGTTTTTT. The variable domain in full, completed from reference TRBV5-1 and TRBJ1-4, reads KAGVTQTPRYLIKTRGQQVTLSCSPISGHRSVSWYQQTPGQGLQFLFEYFSETQRNKGNFPGRFSGRQFSNSRSEMNVSTLELGDSALYLCASSSTNEKLFFGSGTQLSVL.

In nucleotides, the CDR3 is TGTGCTAGTGGTTTAGGAAATACAGGGGGCGCGCAGTTCTTC. As protein: CASGLGNTGGAQFF. The V gene is TRBV12-5, the J gene TRBJ2-1, with 9 bases fitting TRBD1. The V and J ends lost 3 bases and 12 bases, in that order; junction bases with no gene match: 9. The CDR3 has 14 amino acids. The germline gives CDR1 LGHNT, CDR2 FRNRAP.

This clone came up once. This chain uses TRBV28 with TRBJ2-7, with D perhaps TRBD1 (5 bases). The germline CDR1 and CDR2 sequences are MDHEN and SYDVKM. This CDR3 contains 11 residues. V lost 6 bases to trimming and J lost 4 bases, with 7 bases between them. CDR3 coding DNA: TGTGCCAGCAGATCAGGGTACGAGCAGTACGTC. Protein: CASRSGYEQYV.

This clone was counted only a few times. The chain carries TRBV5-1 and TRBJ2-7; TRBD1 matches 7 bases. Per the germline V gene, CDR1 is SGHRS and CDR2 is YFSETQ. V shed 4 bases, J shed 10 bases, and the junction held 11 bases outside the gene matches. The CDR3 sequence is 13 residues long. The CDR3 bases are TGCGCCAGCAGCCCCTCCGGACAGGAGAGACAGTACGTC. It specifies CASSPSGQERQYV.

This clone was seen more than once but under ten times. The chain recombines TRBV7-3 with TRBJ2-6; 7 positions match TRBD1. Germline CDR1 and CDR2: SGHTA and FQGTGA. The CDR3 is 14 residues long. Trimming cost V 4 bases and J 5 bases; bases outside gene matches: 2. Written as DNA, the CDR3 is TGTGCCAGCAGCTCGACAGGGAGGGCCAACGTCCTGACTTTC. Amino acid sequence: CASSSTGRANVLTF. The entire variable domain, with the rest obtained from reference TRBV7-3 and TRBJ2-6, is as follows: GAGVSQTPSNKVTEKGKYVELRCDPISGHTALYWYRQSLGQGPEFLIYFQGTGAADDSGLPNDRFFAVRPEGSVSTLKIQRTERGDSAVYLCASSSTGRANVLTFGAGSRLTVL.

The V and J genes are TRBV11-1 and TRBJ2-5; TRBD1 might be the D (5 bases). CDR1 SGHAT and CDR2 FQDESV come from the germline V gene (reference sequence). V lost 5 bases and J 5 bases, leaving 9 bases between the germline ends. The CDR3 consists of 12 residues. The CDR3 region is CASSINRETQYF. In DNA form, the CDR3 reads TGTGCCAGCAGCATAAACAGGGAGACCCAGTACTTC. Full variable domain (missing parts from reference TRBV11-1 and TRBJ2-5): EAEVAQSPRYKITEKSQAVAFWCDPISGHATLYWYRQILGQGPELLVQFQDESVVDDSQLPKDRFSAERLKGVDSTLKIQPAELGDSAMYLCASSINRETQYFGPGTRLLVL.

This clone was seen only a few times. The chain has TRBV7-3 and TRBJ1-1; D remains unclear. Germline V gives CDR1 SGHTA, CDR2 FQGTGA. The V end was cut by 5 bases, the J end by 2 bases, with 12 bases between. The CDR3 is made up of 14 amino acids. The CDR3 reads CASSPGGRNTEAFF. The CDR3 bases are TGTGCCAGCAGCCCCGGTGGGAGAAACACTGAAGCTTTCTTT.

The chain carries TRBV5-8 and TRBJ1-1; D ambiguous. Germline V gene lookup returns CDR1 SGHTS and CDR2 YDEGEE. V dropped 2 bases and J dropped 4 bases, with 15 bases sitting between them. This CDR3 spans 15 amino acids. The CDR3 loop is CASSLRTYEGTEAFF. The CDR3 coding sequence is TGTGCCAGCAGCTTACGAACTTATGAGGGCACTGAAGCTTTCTTT.

The CDR3 DNA reads as TGTGCCAGCAGGACAGGGTTGCGAAACACCGGGGAGCTGTTTTTT. Translation: CASRTGLRNTGELFF. V usage is TRBV2 and J usage is TRBJ2-2, with 7 bases fitting TRBD1. V was pared by 6 bases and J by 2 bases, with 6 bases of the junction left unmatched. The CDR3 runs to 15 residues. The germline V gene encodes CDR1 SNHLY and CDR2 FYNNEI.

This clone was counted between two and nine times. The V call is TRBV19, the J call TRBJ2-7; 8 bases line up with TRBD2. The ends lost 5 bases at V and 0 bases at J; junction bases unmatched: 9. The CDR3 sequence is 16 residues long. Germline V gives CDR1 LNHDA, CDR2 SQIVND (reference sequence). For the CDR3, the DNA is TGTGCCAGTAGTGCAGCTAGCGGGTTGAGCTCCTACGAGCAGTACTTC. It encodes CASSAASGLSSYEQYF. Supplemented by reference TRBV19 and TRBJ2-7, the full variable domain reads DGGITQSPKYLFRKEGQNVTLSCEQNLNHDAMYWYRQDPGQGLRLIYYSQIVNDFQKGDIAEGYSVSREKKESFPLTVTSAQKNPTAFYLCASSAASGLSSYEQYFGPGTRLTVT.

The chain couples TRBV13 to TRBJ1-5, with 7 bases matching TRBD1. Germline CDR1 and CDR2: PRHDT and FYEKMQ (reference sequence). This CDR3 has 14 amino acids. V shed 2 bases, J shed 4 bases, and the junction held 2 bases outside the gene matches. CDR3 sequence (DNA): TGTGCCAGCAGCTTAAGACAGGGAAATCAGCCCCAGCATTTT. It is translated as CASSLRQGNQPQHF.

This chain uses TRBV29-1 with TRBJ2-7, with 7 positions matching TRBD2. The CDR3 loop spans 13 amino acids. The germline V gene has CDR1 SQVTM and CDR2 ANQGSEA. V lost 5 bases and J lost 6; bases outside the gene matches: 10. DNA of the CDR3: TGCAGCGTTTCCTCGGTGGGGGGGGGCGAGCAGTACGTC. Residues: CSVSSVGGGEQYV.

The chain links TRBV30 to TRBJ2-1, with TRBD2 as a possible D gene (5 bases). Germline assignment: CDR1 GTSNPN and CDR2 SVGIG (reference sequence). V dropped 0 bases and J dropped 9 bases, with 15 bases sitting between them. This CDR3 is built from 14 residues. CDR3 region: CAWSVLELAREQFF. CDR3 sequence (DNA): TGTGCCTGGAGTGTACTAGAACTGGCCCGTGAGCAGTTCTTC.

This sequence joins TRBV5-1 and TRBJ2-3; 9 bases agree with TRBD2. The CDR3 covers 18 residues. CDR1 is SGHRS, CDR2 YFSETQ, per germline. The trim removed 0 bases at V and 2 bases at J, leaving 10 bases unmatched. The CDR3 bases are TGCGCCAGCAGCTTGGGACTAGCGGTGTTGCGGGACACAGATACGCAGTATTTT. Protein sequence: CASSLGLAVLRDTDTQYF.

The rearrangement joins TRBV5-4 to TRBJ2-5; 10 bases line up with TRBD2. J gave up 4 bases and V 6 bases, and 15 bases lay outside the gene matches. The CDR3 consists of 17 residues. CDR1 is SGHNT, CDR2 YYREEE, per germline (reference sequence). The CDR3, as DNA: TGTGCCAGCACTCCTGGAGGGCTAGCGGGAGAGGTAGAGACCCAGTACTTC. It encodes CASTPGGLAGEVETQYF.

The J gene is TRBJ2-5, the V gene TRBV7-2; TRBD1 matches 7 bases. From germline, CDR1 is SGHTA and CDR2 FQGNSA. This CDR3 has 14 amino acids. V trimming: 9 bases; J trimming: 1 base; junction bases outside the gene matches: 8. The chain's CDR3 is CASHRGPAQETQYF. The CDR3 DNA follows: TGTGCCAGTCATAGGGGGCCAGCCCAAGAGACCCAGTACTTC.

The chain links TRBV6-1 to TRBJ1-2; a weak D match, TRBD1 (5 bases). The CDR3 length is 13 residues. CDR1 is MNHNS, CDR2 SASEGT, per germline. Trimming pared 7 bases from V and 2 bases from J, leaving 11 bases between. This CDR3 reads CASKDNGNYGYTF. CDR3 nucleotides: TGTGCCAGCAAGGACAACGGCAACTATGGCTACACCTTC.

The chain uses TRBV30 and TRBJ2-2; no definite D call. Between the trimmed V and J ends, which lost 2 bases and 6 bases, there was a span of 7 bases. The CDR3 covers 12 residues. CDR1 and CDR2 from the germline V gene are GTSNPN and SVGIG (reference sequence). The CDR3 bases are TGTGCCTGGAGTTCGGAGCCCGGGGAGCTGTTTTTT. Its translation: CAWSSEPGELFF.

This clone has just a few counts. The chain combines TRBV30 with TRBJ1-4; no reliable D call. The CDR3 contains 15 residues. The V gene's germline CDR1 is GTSNPN and CDR2 SVGIG (reference sequence). V lost 2 bases, J lost 4 bases, and 14 bases lay in between. Written as DNA, the CDR3 is TGTGCCTGGAGTACGGGAAGCCTTATTAATGAAAAACTGTTTTTT. As protein: CAWSTGSLINEKLFF.

The rearrangement joins TRBV2 to TRBJ1-4; tentatively, D is TRBD1 (6 bases). The V end was cut by 8 bases, the J end by 4 bases, with 8 bases between. The germline V gene has CDR1 SNHLY and CDR2 FYNNEI. The CDR3 extends over 12 amino acids. The CDR3 region has the DNA TGTGCCAGCCGGGACATTAATGAAAAACTGTTTTTT. Translating it yields CASRDINEKLFF.

This sequence joins TRBV4-2 and TRBJ2-2; the match to TRBD2 covers 13 bases. The CDR3 sequence is 18 residues long. V dropped 1 base and J dropped 4; count of bases not matched to a gene: 6. Germline assignment: CDR1 LGHNA and CDR2 YNFKEQ. CDR3 DNA: TGTGCCAGCAGCCAAGGGACTAGCGGGAGTCCCGGCACCGGGGAGCTGTTTTTT. Its translation: CASSQGTSGSPGTGELFF.

J is TRBJ2-1 and V is TRBV19, with 10 positions matching TRBD1. Germline CDR1 and CDR2: LNHDA and SQIVND (reference sequence). J was trimmed by 7 bases and V by 1 base; bases with no gene match: 10. The CDR3 covers 17 residues. The CDR3 DNA reads TGTGCCAGTAGTATAGTGGGCACCGGGACAGGGGTGAATGAGCAGTTCTTC. This sequence encodes CASSIVGTGTGVNEQFF.

The V gene is TRBV5-1, the J gene TRBJ2-1; perhaps TRBD1 as D (6 bases). CDR1 and CDR2 from the germline V gene are SGHRS and YFSETQ. The germline V and J ends were trimmed by 0 bases and 2 bases, with 15 bases remaining between them. There are 17 residues in the CDR3. CDR3 sequence (DNA): TGCGCCAGCAGCTTGGTGATGGCAGGGGATGCCTACAATGAGCAGTTCTTC. Amino acid sequence: CASSLVMAGDAYNEQFF.

The chain carries TRBV7-2 and TRBJ2-3, with a weak D call TRBD2 (5 bases). The V end lost 4 bases, the J end lost 3 bases, and 8 bases lay between the germline ends. This CDR3 spans 13 amino acids. From germline, CDR1 is SGHTA and CDR2 FQGNSA. The CDR3 sequence is CASSSTRTDTQYF. Here the CDR3 DNA reads TGTGCCAGCAGCTCCACTAGAACAGATACGCAGTATTTT.

The chain carries TRBV18 and TRBJ1-3; the match to TRBD1 covers 8 bases. The CDR3 sequence is 17 residues long. CDR1 and CDR2 (germline): KGHSH, LQKENI. V shed 2 bases, J shed 0 bases, and the junction held 6 bases outside the gene matches. CDR3 loop: CASSPTGQGHSGNTIYF. The CDR3 nucleotides read TGTGCCAGCTCACCAACCGGACAGGGTCACTCTGGAAACACCATATATTTT.

The genes are TRBV5-1 and TRBJ2-5; D might be TRBD2 (6 bases). V gave up 3 bases and J gave up 3 bases, with 6 bases separating them. Germline CDR1 and CDR2: SGHRS and YFSETQ. The length of the CDR3 is 12 residues. Here the CDR3 reads CASSWGEETQYF. The CDR3 DNA reads TGCGCCAGCAGCTGGGGGGAAGAGACCCAGTACTTC.